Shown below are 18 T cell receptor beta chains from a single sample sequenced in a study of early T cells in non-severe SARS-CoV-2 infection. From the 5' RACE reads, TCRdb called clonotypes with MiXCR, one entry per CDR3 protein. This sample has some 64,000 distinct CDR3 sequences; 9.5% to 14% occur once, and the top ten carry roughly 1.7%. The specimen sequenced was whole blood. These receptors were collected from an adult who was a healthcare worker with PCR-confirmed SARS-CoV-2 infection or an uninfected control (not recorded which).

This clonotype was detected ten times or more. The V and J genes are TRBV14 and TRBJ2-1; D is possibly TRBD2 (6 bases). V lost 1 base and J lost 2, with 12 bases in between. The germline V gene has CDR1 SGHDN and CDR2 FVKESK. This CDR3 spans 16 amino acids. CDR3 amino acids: CASSQVWGDAYNEQFF. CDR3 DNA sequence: TGTGCCAGCAGCCAAGTTTGGGGGGATGCCTACAATGAGCAGTTCTTC.

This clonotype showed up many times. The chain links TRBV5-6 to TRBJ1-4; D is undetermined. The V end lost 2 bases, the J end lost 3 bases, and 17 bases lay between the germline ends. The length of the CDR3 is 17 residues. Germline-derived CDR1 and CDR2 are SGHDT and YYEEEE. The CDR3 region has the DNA TGTGCCAGCAGCTTTGGACGAAATCTACAGCCTAATGAAAAACTGTTTTTT. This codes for CASSFGRNLQPNEKLFF.

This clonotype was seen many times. CDR3 loop: CASSQAGGADTEAFF. In DNA form, the CDR3 reads TGTGCCAGCAGCCAAGCCGGGGGAGCGGACACTGAAGCTTTCTTT. V and J are TRBV14 and TRBJ1-1, with D possibly TRBD1 on 5 matching bases. Per germline, CDR1 SGHDN and CDR2 FVKESK. The CDR3 is 15 residues long. V gave up 1 base and J gave up 3 bases, with 12 bases separating them.

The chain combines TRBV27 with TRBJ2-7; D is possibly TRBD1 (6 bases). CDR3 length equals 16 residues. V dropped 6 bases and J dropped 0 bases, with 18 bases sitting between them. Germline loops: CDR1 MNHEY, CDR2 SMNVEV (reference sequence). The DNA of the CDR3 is TGTGCCAGCAGCCCCTCAGGGGCCTTCCTCTCCTACGAGCAGTACTTC. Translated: CASSPSGAFLSYEQYF.

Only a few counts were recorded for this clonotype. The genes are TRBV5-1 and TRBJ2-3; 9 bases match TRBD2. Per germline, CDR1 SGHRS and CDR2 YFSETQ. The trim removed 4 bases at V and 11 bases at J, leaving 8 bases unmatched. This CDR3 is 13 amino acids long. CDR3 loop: CASSPGTSQGQYF. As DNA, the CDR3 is TGCGCCAGCAGCCCCGGGACTAGCCAGGGGCAGTATTTT. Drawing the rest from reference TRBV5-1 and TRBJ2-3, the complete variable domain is KAGVTQTPRYLIKTRGQQVTLSCSPISGHRSVSWYQQTPGQGLQFLFEYFSETQRNKGNFPGRFSGRQFSNSRSEMNVSTLELGDSALYLCASSPGTSQGQYFGPGTRLTVL.

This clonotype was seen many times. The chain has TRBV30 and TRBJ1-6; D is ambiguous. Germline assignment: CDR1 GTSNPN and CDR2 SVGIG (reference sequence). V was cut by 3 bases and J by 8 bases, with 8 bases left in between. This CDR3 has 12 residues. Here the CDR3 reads CAWRKVYSPLHF. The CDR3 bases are TGTGCCTGGAGAAAGGTGTATTCACCCCTCCACTTT.

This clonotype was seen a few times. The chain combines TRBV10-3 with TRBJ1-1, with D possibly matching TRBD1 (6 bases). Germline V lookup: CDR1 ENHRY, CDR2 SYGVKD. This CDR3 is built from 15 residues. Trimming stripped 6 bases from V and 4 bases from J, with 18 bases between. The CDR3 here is CAISSSGEGGTEAFF. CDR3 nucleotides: TGTGCCATCAGCTCGTCAGGGGAAGGTGGCACTGAAGCTTTCTTT.

The CDR3 DNA is TGCAGTGCTAGCAGCGGGGGCGACCTGTATGAGCAGTTCTTC. Protein: CSASSGGDLYEQFF. The chain is built from TRBV20-1 and TRBJ2-1, with 8 positions matching TRBD2. The germline CDR1 and CDR2 sequences are DFQATT and SNEGSKA (reference sequence). This CDR3 has 14 residues. V lost 3 bases to trimming and J lost 8 bases; unmatched junction nucleotides: 9.

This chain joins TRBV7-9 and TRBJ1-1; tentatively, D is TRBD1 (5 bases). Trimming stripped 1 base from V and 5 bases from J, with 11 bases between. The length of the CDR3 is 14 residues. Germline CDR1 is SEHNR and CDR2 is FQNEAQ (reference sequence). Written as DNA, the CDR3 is TGTGCCAGCAGCTTAGTATTGGGGGGAACTGAAGCTTTCTTT. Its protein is CASSLVLGGTEAFF.

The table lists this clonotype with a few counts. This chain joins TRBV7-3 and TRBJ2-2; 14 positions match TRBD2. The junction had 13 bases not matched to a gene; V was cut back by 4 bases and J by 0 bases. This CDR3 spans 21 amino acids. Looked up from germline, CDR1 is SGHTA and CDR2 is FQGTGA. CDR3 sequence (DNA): TGTGCCAGCAGCTCGAATCCGGGACTAGCGGGGGACCATGCGAACACCGGGGAGCTGTTTTTT. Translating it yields CASSSNPGLAGDHANTGELFF.

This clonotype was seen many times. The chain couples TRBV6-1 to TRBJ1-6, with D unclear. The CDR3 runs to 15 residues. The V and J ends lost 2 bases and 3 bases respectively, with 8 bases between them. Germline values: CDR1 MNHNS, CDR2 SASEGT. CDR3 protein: CASSEPRGYNSPLHF. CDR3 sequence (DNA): TGTGCCAGCAGTGAACCCCGCGGCTATAATTCACCCCTCCACTTT.

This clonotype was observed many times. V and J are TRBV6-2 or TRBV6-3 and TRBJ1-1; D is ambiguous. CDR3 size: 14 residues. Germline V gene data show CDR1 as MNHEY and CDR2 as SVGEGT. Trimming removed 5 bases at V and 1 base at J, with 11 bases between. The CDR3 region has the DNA TGTGCCAGCAGTGTGGTAGGCGAGAACACTGAAGCTTTCTTT. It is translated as CASSVVGENTEAFF.

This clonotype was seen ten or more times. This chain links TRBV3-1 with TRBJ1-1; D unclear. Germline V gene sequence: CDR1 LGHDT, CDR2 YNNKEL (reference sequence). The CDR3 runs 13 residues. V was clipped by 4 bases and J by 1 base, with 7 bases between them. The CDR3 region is CASSLQRNTEAFF. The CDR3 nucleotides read TGTGCCAGCAGCCTACAGAGGAACACTGAAGCTTTCTTT. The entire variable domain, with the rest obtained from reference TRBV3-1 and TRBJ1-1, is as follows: DTAVSQTPKYLVTQMGNDKSIKCEQNLGHDTMYWYKQDSKKFLKIMFSYNNKELIINETVPNRFSPKSPDKAHLNLHINSLELGDSAVYFCASSLQRNTEAFFGQGTRLTVV.

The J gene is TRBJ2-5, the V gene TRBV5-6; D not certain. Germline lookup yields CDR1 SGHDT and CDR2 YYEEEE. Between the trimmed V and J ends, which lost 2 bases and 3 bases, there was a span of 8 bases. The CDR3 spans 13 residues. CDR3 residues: CASSFYSEETQYF. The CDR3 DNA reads TGTGCCAGCAGCTTCTATTCCGAAGAGACCCAGTACTTC. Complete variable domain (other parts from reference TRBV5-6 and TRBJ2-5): DAGVTQSPTHLIKTRGQQVTLRCSPKSGHDTVSWYQQALGQGPQFIFQYYEEEERQRGNFPDRFSGHQFPNYSSELNVNALLLGDSALYLCASSFYSEETQYFGPGTRLLVL.

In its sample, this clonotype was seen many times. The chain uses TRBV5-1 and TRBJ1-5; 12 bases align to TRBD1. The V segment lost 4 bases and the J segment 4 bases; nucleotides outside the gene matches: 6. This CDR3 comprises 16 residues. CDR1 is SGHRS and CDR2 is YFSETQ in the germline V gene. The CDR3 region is CASSRDRGRSNQPQHF. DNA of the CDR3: TGCGCCAGCAGCAGGGACAGGGGGCGTTCAAATCAGCCCCAGCATTTT. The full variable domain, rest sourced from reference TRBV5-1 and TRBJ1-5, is KAGVTQTPRYLIKTRGQQVTLSCSPISGHRSVSWYQQTPGQGLQFLFEYFSETQRNKGNFPGRFSGRQFSNSRSEMNVSTLELGDSALYLCASSRDRGRSNQPQHFGDGTRLSIL.

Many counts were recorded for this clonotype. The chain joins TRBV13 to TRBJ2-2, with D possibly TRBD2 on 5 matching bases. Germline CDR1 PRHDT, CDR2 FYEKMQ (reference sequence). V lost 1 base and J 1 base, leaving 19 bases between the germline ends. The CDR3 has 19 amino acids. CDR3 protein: CASSLVWRSRAVNTGELFF. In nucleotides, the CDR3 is TGTGCCAGCAGCTTAGTTTGGCGCTCGCGGGCCGTGAACACCGGGGAGCTGTTTTTT.

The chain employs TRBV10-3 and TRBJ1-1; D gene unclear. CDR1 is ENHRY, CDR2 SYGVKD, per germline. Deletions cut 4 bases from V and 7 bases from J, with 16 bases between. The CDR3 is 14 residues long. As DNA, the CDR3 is TGTGCCATCAGTGGGGTCAGGTCGACGGTTGAAGCTTTCTTT. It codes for CAISGVRSTVEAFF.

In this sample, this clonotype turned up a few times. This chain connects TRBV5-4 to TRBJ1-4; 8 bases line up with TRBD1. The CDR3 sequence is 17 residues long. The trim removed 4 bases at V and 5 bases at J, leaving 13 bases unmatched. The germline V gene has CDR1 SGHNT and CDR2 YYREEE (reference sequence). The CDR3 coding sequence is TGTGCCAGCAGCCTCGGACAGGGTCGAGGACAGAATGAAAAACTGTTTTTT. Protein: CASSLGQGRGQNEKLFF.